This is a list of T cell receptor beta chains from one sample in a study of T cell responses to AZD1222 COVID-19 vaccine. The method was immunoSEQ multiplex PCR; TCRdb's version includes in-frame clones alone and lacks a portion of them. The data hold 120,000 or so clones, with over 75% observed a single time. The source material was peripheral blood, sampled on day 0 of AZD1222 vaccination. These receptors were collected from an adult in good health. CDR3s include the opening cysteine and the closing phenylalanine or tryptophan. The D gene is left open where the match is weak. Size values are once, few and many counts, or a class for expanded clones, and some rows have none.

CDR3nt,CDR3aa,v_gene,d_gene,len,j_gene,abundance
TGTGCCAGCAGCGCCACAGGGGGCTCTGTCTACGAGCAGTACTTC,CASSATGGSVYEQYF,TRBV2,TRBD1,15,TRBJ2-7,-
TGTGCCAGTAGTATCTCTCTAGCGGGGGGAAACACCGGGGAGCTGTTTTTT,CASSISLAGGNTGELFF,TRBV19,TRBD2,17,TRBJ2-2,-
TGTGCCAGTACAGGACAGGGGACCGGGGAGCTGTTTTTT,CASTGQGTGELFF,TRBV19,TRBD1,13,TRBJ2-2,-
TGTGCCAGCTCACCACCGGGCGGGGCCGTTATGGTAGCTTTCTTT,CASSPPGGAVMVAFF,TRBV18,-,15,TRBJ1-1,-
TGTGCCAGCAGTCGGACTAGCGGGGGGGCGGCCGGGGAGCTGTTTTTT,CASSRTSGGAAGELFF,TRBV6-2/TRBV6-3,TRBD2,16,TRBJ2-2,-
TGTGCCAGCAGGCGGGGTTCCACTGAAGCTTTCTTT,CASRRGSTEAFF,TRBV6-5,-,12,TRBJ1-1,-
TGTGCCAGCAGCTTGGGGGGACAGGGAGATTCCAAACTGTTTTTT,CASSLGGQGDSKLFF,TRBV5-6,TRBD1,15,TRBJ1-4,-
TGTGCCAGCAGCCTTCGACAGCTCTATGGCTACACCTTC,CASSLRQLYGYTF,TRBV3-1/TRBV3-2,-,13,TRBJ1-2,once
TGTGCCAGTAGTATATCAAAGGAGGGCTCCTACGAGCAGTACTTC,CASSISKEGSYEQYF,TRBV19,-,15,TRBJ2-7,-
TGTGCCAGCACCACCTCGGGGAGGGAGACAGATACGCAGTATTTT,CASTTSGRETDTQYF,TRBV7-6,TRBD2,15,TRBJ2-3,-
TGTGCCAGCAGTTACTTTCTTTCGGGGGGCGGATTCGGCACAGATACGCAGTATTTT,CASSYFLSGGGFGTDTQYF,TRBV6-2/TRBV6-3,-,19,TRBJ2-3,-
TGTGCCAGCAGCTTACAACAGGGGGCCGGGGAGCTGTTTTTT,CASSLQQGAGELFF,TRBV7-3,TRBD1,14,TRBJ2-2,-
TGTGCCAGCAGGTTGGTGGAGGAAGCTTTCTTT,CASRLVEEAFF,TRBV28,-,11,TRBJ1-1,-
TGTGCCAGCACTCTAGCATCCAGCGGTTATGAGCAGTTCTTC,CASTLASSGYEQFF,TRBV19,-,14,TRBJ2-1,-
TGTGCAAGTCGCTCCCCGGGACAGGGATACGAGCAGTACTTC,CASRSPGQGYEQYF,TRBV12-2,-,14,TRBJ2-7,-
TGTGCCAGCAGCCCCCAGGGGGGCGGCACAGATACGCAGTATTTT,CASSPQGGGTDTQYF,TRBV28,-,15,TRBJ2-3,-
TGTGCCAGCAGCCCCCGGGGGGGTTTTGGCAATCAGCCCCAGCATTTT,CASSPRGGFGNQPQHF,TRBV7-2,-,16,TRBJ1-5,-
TGCGCCAGCAGCCAAGATGGGGCGGGGGCACTCCAAGAGACCCAGTACTTC,CASSQDGAGALQETQYF,TRBV4-1,-,17,TRBJ2-5,once
TGTGCCAGCAGTTACTCGGCGCAGGGAACCTACGAGCAGTACTTC,CASSYSAQGTYEQYF,TRBV6-5,-,15,TRBJ2-7,-
TGTGCCAGCAGCTTAGGTCCGGGTCGCTCTGGAAACACCATATATTTT,CASSLGPGRSGNTIYF,TRBV7-9,-,16,TRBJ1-3,-
TGTGCCAGCAGTGAGGGGGGATTCGGCCGGGTCGATGGCTACACCTTC,CASSEGGFGRVDGYTF,TRBV2,-,16,TRBJ1-2,-
TGCGCCAGCTGGGATGGGAAACTAAACTATGGCTACACCTTC,CASWDGKLNYGYTF,TRBV10-2,-,14,TRBJ1-2,-
TGTGCCAGCAAAAGGGACAGGGGACAAGATACGCAGTATTTT,CASKRDRGQDTQYF,TRBV2,TRBD1,14,TRBJ2-3,once
TGTGCCAGCAGCACCGACAGGGGAAGCAATCAGCCCCAGCATTTT,CASSTDRGSNQPQHF,TRBV5-6,TRBD1,15,TRBJ1-5,-
TGTGCCAGCAGCTTCATCGTACCGGGAGAGAGCAAGGAAAAACTGTTTTTT,CASSFIVPGESKEKLFF,TRBV7-2,-,17,TRBJ1-4,-
TGTGCCAGCAGCTTCCAGGGACGGCAGCCCCAGCATTTT,CASSFQGRQPQHF,TRBV7-2,-,13,TRBJ1-5,few
TGTGCCAGCAGCCCTGGACAGAGCTACGAGCAGTACTTC,CASSPGQSYEQYF,TRBV6-1,-,13,TRBJ2-7,-
TGTGCCAGCAGTTTACCGCCCCCCGGGGATCTGTTTTTT,CASSLPPPGDLFF,TRBV12-3/TRBV12-4,-,13,TRBJ2-2,-
TGTGCCAGCAGCTTAGATTGGGGAGGTCGGTCAGATACGCAGTATTTT,CASSLDWGGRSDTQYF,TRBV7-2,-,16,TRBJ2-3,-
TGTGCCACCAGCAGGGGACAGGGTAATTCACCCCTCCACTTT,CATSRGQGNSPLHF,TRBV15,TRBD1,14,TRBJ1-6,-
TGTGCCAGCAGCCCCGTCTTCGAGGGGGTCAACGCAGATACGCAGTATTTT,CASSPVFEGVNADTQYF,TRBV5-6,-,17,TRBJ2-3,-
TGTGCCAGCAGCAAGGACAGGGGGAATACTTCGAGAGGAAACACCATATATTTT,CASSKDRGNTSRGNTIYF,TRBV5-6,TRBD1,18,TRBJ1-3,-
TGTGCCAGCAGCCAAGGCCAGGGGACCTCTGGGGCCAACGTCCTGACTTTC,CASSQGQGTSGANVLTF,TRBV4-2,-,17,TRBJ2-6,-